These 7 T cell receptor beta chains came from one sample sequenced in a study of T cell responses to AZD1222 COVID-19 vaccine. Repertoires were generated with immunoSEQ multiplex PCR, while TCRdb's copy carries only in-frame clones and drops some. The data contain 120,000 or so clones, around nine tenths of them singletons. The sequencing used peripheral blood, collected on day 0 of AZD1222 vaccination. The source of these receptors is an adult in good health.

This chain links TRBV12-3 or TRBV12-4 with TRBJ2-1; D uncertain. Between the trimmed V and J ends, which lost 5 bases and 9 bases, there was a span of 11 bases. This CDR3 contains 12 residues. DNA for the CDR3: TGTGCCAGCAGTCTAACATGGGGTGAGCAGTTCTTC. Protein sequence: CASSLTWGEQFF.

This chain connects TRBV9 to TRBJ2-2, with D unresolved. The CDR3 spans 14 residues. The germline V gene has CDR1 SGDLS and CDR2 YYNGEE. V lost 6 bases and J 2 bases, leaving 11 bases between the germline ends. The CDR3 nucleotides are TGTGCCAGCATGGCAGGAAAAAACACCGGGGAGCTGTTTTTT. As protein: CASMAGKNTGELFF.

The CDR3 DNA sequence: TGTGCCAGCAGTTTTCAGGGGGCGGCCTACACCTTC. Protein sequence: CASSFQGAAYTF. V gene TRBV28 combines with J gene TRBJ1-2, with TRBD1 identical over 8 bases. The germline V gene encodes CDR1 MDHEN and CDR2 SYDVKM. The CDR3 is 12 residues long. V shed 3 bases and J 10 bases; nucleotides not matched to a gene: 4.

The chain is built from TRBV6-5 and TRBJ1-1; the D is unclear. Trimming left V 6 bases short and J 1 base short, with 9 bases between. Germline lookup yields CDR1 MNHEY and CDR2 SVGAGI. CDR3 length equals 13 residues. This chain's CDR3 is CASSKWKNTEAFF. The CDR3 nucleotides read TGTGCCAGCAGCAAATGGAAGAACACTGAAGCTTTCTTT.

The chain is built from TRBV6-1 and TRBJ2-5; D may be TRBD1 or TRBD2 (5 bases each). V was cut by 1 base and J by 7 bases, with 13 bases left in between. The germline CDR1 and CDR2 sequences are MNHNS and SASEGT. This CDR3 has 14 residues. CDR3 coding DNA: TGTGCCAGCAGTGAAGGGGGGATATTGGGGACCCAGTACTTC. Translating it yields CASSEGGILGTQYF.

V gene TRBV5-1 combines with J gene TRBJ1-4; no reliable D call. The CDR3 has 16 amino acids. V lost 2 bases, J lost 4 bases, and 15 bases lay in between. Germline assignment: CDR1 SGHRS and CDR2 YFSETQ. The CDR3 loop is CASSFGLTHGNEKLFF. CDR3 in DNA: TGCGCCAGCAGCTTTGGCCTTACTCACGGTAATGAAAAACTGTTTTTT.

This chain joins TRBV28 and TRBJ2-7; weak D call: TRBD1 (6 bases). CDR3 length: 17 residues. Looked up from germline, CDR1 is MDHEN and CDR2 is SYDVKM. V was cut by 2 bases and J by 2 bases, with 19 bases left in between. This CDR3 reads CASSLPITGTTTYEQYF. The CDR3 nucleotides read TGTGCCAGCAGTTTACCCATTACCGGGACAACGACCTACGAGCAGTACTTC.